This T cell receptor (beta chain) was profiled in a study of T cell responses to AZD1222 COVID-19 vaccine. Overall study context: Timing groups of about 4 and about 12 weeks for second doses were pooled.

Sequencing was performed with immunoSEQ multiplex PCR; in TCRdb, only in-frame clones are kept and a portion is missing. Found here are fewer than 150,000 clones, approximately 90% of them singletons; the top ten hold roughly 2%. This clone was seen a single time. No antigen is known for it. Study outcomes and limitations: Donors were chiefly white British, with a greater number of females, and clonal diversity was perhaps underestimated.

Germline-derived CDR1 and CDR2 are SGHRS and YFSETQ. Trimming cost V 6 bases and J 9 bases; bases outside gene matches: 13. The CDR3 totals 14 residues. The source of this sequence is an adult in good health. The rearrangement joins TRBV5-1 to TRBJ2-5; TRBD2 matches at 8 bases. This sample comprised peripheral blood, obtained on day 0 of AZD1222 vaccination. The CDR3 is CASTPSGGVAAQYF. The CDR3 DNA sequence: TGCGCCAGCACCCCGTCCGGGGGGGTCGCCGCCCAGTACTTC. The full variable domain, completed using reference TRBV5-1 and TRBJ2-5, is KAGVTQTPRYLIKTRGQQVTLSCSPISGHRSVSWYQQTPGQGLQFLFEYFSETQRNKGNFPGRFSGRQFSNSRSEMNVSTLELGDSALYLCASTPSGGVAAQYFGPGTRLLVL.